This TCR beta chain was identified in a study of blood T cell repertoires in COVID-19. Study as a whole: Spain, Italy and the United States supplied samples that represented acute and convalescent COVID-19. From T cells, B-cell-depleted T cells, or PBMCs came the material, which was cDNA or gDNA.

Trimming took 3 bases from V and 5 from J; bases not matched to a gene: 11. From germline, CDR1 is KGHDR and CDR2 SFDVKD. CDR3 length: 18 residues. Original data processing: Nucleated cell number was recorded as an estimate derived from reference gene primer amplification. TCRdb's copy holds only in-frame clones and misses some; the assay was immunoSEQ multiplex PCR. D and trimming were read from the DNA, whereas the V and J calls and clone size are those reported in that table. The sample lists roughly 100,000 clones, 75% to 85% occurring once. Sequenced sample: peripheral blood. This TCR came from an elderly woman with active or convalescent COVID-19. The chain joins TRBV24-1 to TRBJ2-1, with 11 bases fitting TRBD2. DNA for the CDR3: TGTGCCACCAGTGATCCCTCTCCACTAGCGGGAGTGGACAATGAGCAGTTCTTC. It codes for CATSDPSPLAGVDNEQFF.